The subject of this entry is one TCR beta chain. This sample stems from a study of blood T cell repertoires in COVID-19. Study-level information: Collection of acute and convalescent COVID-19 samples took place in the United States, Italy and Spain.

Data came from immunoSEQ multiplex PCR; TCRdb stores just in-frame clones and leaves some out. This sample has fewer than 250,000 clones, with more than 75% found just once. Looked up from germline, CDR1 is LNHDA and CDR2 is SQIVND (reference sequence). This CDR3 contains 17 residues. Trimming cost V 5 bases and J 0 bases; bases outside gene matches: 5. The sequenced sample consisted of peripheral blood. The J gene is TRBJ2-6, the V gene TRBV19; 9 bases match TRBD1. This TCR came from a man between 45 and 60 years old with acute or convalescent COVID-19. In DNA form, the CDR3 reads TGTGCCAGTAGTCGTGGACAGGGGTACTCTGGGGCCAACGTCCTGACTTTC. It is translated as CASSRGQGYSGANVLTF.